One TCR beta chain is described in this entry. The sample belongs to a study of blood T cell repertoires in COVID-19. The table came from immunoSEQ multiplex PCR; TCRdb's copy has only in-frame clones and leaves some out. The repertoire includes 150,000 to 200,000 clones, about nine tenths of them detected once, and more than 0.75% sits in the top ten. There are 14 residues in the CDR3. Germline trimming cut 10 bases from V and 7 bases from J; bases unmatched to any gene: 9. The germline CDR1 and CDR2 sequences are MNHEY and SMNVEV (reference sequence). The chain combines TRBV27 with TRBJ1-6, with 8 bases aligning to TRBD1. Source material: PBMCs or T cells enriched from blood (not recorded which). The TCR sequence derives from a woman between 18 and 30 years old who had recovered from COVID-19. Here the CDR3 DNA reads TGTGCCACCCACCCCGGGACAGGCAATTCACCCCTCCACTTT. Translated, it gives CATHPGTGNSPLHF.